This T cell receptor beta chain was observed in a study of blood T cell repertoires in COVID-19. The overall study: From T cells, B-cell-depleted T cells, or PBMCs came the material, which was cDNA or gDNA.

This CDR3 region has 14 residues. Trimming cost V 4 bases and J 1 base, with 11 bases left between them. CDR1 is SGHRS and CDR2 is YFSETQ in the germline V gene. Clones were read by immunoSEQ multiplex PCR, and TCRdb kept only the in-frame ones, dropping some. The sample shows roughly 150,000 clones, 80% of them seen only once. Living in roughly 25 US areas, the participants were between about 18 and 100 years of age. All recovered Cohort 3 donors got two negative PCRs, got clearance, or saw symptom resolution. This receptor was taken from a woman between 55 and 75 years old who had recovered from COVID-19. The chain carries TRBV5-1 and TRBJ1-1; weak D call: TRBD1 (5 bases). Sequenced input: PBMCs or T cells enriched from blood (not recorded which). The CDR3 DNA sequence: TGCGCCAGCAGCGGGGGGACCGCGAACACTGAAGCTTTCTTT. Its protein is CASSGGTANTEAFF.